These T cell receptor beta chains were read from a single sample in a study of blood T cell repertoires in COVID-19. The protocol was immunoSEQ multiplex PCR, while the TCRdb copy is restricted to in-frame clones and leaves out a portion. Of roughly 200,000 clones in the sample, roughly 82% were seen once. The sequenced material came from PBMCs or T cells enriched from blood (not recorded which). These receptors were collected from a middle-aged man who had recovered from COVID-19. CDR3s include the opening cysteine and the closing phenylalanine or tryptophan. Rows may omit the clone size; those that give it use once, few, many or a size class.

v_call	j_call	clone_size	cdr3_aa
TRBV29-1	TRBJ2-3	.	CSVAPPTWTRGGDTQYF
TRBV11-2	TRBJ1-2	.	CASSLEADPNYGYTF
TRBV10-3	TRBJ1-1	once	CAISPEAGRVANTEAFF
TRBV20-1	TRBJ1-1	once	CSASVQDEAFF
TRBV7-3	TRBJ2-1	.	CASTEISGSSYNEQFF
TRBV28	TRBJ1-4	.	CASRETGQEKLFF
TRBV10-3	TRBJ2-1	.	CAISESGTGVTDEQFF
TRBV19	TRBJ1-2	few	CASRRRRTGLKYGYTF
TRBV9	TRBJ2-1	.	CASSVLGLAGYNEQFF
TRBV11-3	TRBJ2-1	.	CASSLRGSNEQFF
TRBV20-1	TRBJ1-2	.	CSASNSDRDYGYTF
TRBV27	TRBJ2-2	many	CASSLQGPGELFF
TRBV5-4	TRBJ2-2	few	CASSSGTGRTGELFF
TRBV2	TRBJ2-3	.	CASGGQGTDTQYF
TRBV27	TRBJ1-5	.	CASSLDRQGPQHF
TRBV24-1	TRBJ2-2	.	CPPRAGGAGELFF
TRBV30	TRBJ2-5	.	CAWSEDRVETQYF